This TCR beta chain was identified during a study of prognosis after radiotherapy for stage I lung cancer. This clonotype was observed at least ten times. With two-round multiplex PCR, TCR beta CDR3 sequences were amplified from genomic DNA. It was primers specific to each TRBV and TRBJ gene that first-round PCR used. MiXCR, applied by TCRdb to the multiplex PCR reads, yields one record per CDR3 protein. The sample consists of about 16,000 distinct CDR3 sequences, around a third of them appearing once. The CDR3 runs to 13 residues. Germline V gene lookup returns CDR1 SQVTM and CDR2 ANQGSEA. The ends lost 7 bases at V and 4 bases at J; junction bases unmatched: 7.

The receptor was derived from a donor aged 50 or older with non-small cell lung cancer. This chain uses TRBV29-1 with TRBJ2-7; TRBD1 agrees at 10 bases. Sequenced material: PBMCs, taken before or after stereotactic body radiation therapy (not recorded which). The CDR3 DNA is TGCAGCGCAAGCCGACAGGGGGCATACGAGCAGTACTTC. This codes for CSASRQGAYEQYF.